These 29 T cell receptor beta chains came from one sample sequenced in a study of blood T cell repertoires in COVID-19 (dated by TCRdb to the early 2020s). Library creation used the immunoSEQ multiplex PCR assay. In its TCRdb copy, this immuneACCESS table keeps in-frame sequences only and misses some clones. Where compared with another copy, unresolved V genes explain less than half of these, and the others have no known cause. This sample lists around 320,000 clones; roughly 89% were detected once. Approximately 10% of the sample belongs to the ten largest clones. The sample taken for sequencing was peripheral blood. The receptors come from a woman aged 25 to 45 with COVID-19, enrolled during active disease.

The chain combines TRBV28 with TRBJ2-1, with 7 bases lining up with TRBD1. With V trimmed by 5 bases and J by 4 bases, 2 bases remained unmatched. CDR1 and CDR2 from the germline V gene are MDHEN and SYDVKM. The length of the CDR3 is 13 residues. The CDR3 loop reads CASSTGAYNEQFF. The CDR3 region has the DNA TGTGCCAGCAGTACAGGGGCGTACAATGAGCAGTTCTTC.

The chain recombines TRBV28 with TRBJ2-3; 7 bases agree with TRBD1. The CDR3 runs to 17 residues. The germline V gene encodes CDR1 MDHEN and CDR2 SYDVKM. Losses at the gene ends were 1 base for V and 5 bases for J; bases not matched to a gene: 12. CDR3 bases: TGTGCCAGCAGTTTATTAGGGTTTCGGACAGGCCGAGATACGCAGTATTTT. Translation gives CASSLLGFRTGRDTQYF.

The gene calls are TRBV18 and TRBJ2-5; 8 bases map to TRBD1. Germline CDR1 reads KGHSH; CDR2 reads LQKENI. This CDR3 region has 18 residues. With 2 bases clipped from V and 2 bases from J, the junction kept 13 bases outside the gene matches. In DNA form, the CDR3 reads TGTGCCAGCTCACCAACGAGGTTCCGGGACAGGCTACAAGAGACCCAGTACTTC. Translated: CASSPTRFRDRLQETQYF.

The J gene is TRBJ2-5, the V gene TRBV7-9; 7 bases map to TRBD1. Germline CDR1 and CDR2: SEHNR and FQNEAQ (reference sequence). With 4 bases clipped from V and 5 bases from J, the junction kept 7 bases outside the gene matches. The CDR3 spans 14 residues. CDR3 bases: TGTGCCAGCAGCTACTCAGGGGGATTGGAGACCCAGTACTTC. Protein sequence: CASSYSGGLETQYF.

This chain uses TRBV7-7 with TRBJ1-1, with unresolved D. V was clipped by 4 bases and J by 1 base, with 13 bases between them. CDR1 is SSHAT, CDR2 FNYEAQ, per germline (reference sequence). The CDR3 has 15 residues. In DNA form, the CDR3 reads TGTGCCAGCAGCTCGGAGAGGTCCAGGAACACTGAAGCTTTCTTT. It is translated as CASSSERSRNTEAFF.

V is TRBV24-1 and J is TRBJ1-1, with 10 bases fitting TRBD1. The germline V gene encodes CDR1 KGHDR and CDR2 SFDVKD. This CDR3 region has 14 residues. V shed 5 bases and J 1 base; nucleotides not matched to a gene: 0. CDR3 nucleotide sequence: TGTGCCACCAGTGGGACAGGGGGGAACACTGAAGCTTTCTTT. This codes for CATSGTGGNTEAFF.

The chain combines TRBV10-1 with TRBJ1-2; 7 nucleotides line up with TRBD1. Germline V lookup: CDR1 WNHNN, CDR2 SYGVQD (reference sequence). This CDR3 contains 14 residues. V shed 3 bases and J 4 bases; nucleotides not matched to a gene: 5. Here the CDR3 reads CASSDEGASYGYTF. Here the CDR3 DNA reads TGCGCCAGCAGTGACGAGGGGGCAAGCTATGGCTACACCTTC.

CDR3 in DNA: TGTGCCAGTAGTATAGGGACAGGCATCAATGAGCAGTTCTTC. Translating it yields CASSIGTGINEQFF. The J gene is TRBJ2-1, the V gene TRBV19; 7 positions agree with TRBD1. The length of the CDR3 is 14 residues. The trim removed 1 base at V and 6 bases at J, leaving 3 bases unmatched. Germline V lookup: CDR1 LNHDA, CDR2 SQIVND (reference sequence).

The chain joins TRBV19 to TRBJ2-2; a weak D match, TRBD1 (6 bases). Germline-derived CDR1 and CDR2 are LNHDA and SQIVND (reference sequence). This CDR3 contains 12 residues. V shed 3 bases and J shed 7 bases, with 6 bases lying between them. The CDR3: CASSIRGGELFF. The DNA of the CDR3 is TGTGCCAGTAGTATCAGGGGCGGGGAGCTGTTTTTT.

This rearrangement joins TRBV21-1 to TRBJ2-1; TRBD2 reflects the table's D call only, with no check against the DNA. TRBV21-1 is reported as a pseudogene. The length of the CDR3 is 15 residues. The CDR3 is CASSITAGEFNEQFF. The CDR3 DNA follows: TGTGCCAGCAGCATAACCGCCGGGGAGTTTAATGAGCAGTTCTTC.

CDR3 nucleotides: TGCGCCAGCAGCCAAGATTTCAGGGGTCAGCCCCAGCATTTT. This translates into CASSQDFRGQPQHF. The rearrangement links TRBV4-1 to TRBJ1-5; D is perhaps TRBD1 (6 bases). V was trimmed by 0 bases and J by 6 bases, leaving 9 bases between them. The CDR3 loop spans 14 amino acids. CDR1 is MGHRA, CDR2 YSYEKL, per germline.

This clone was observed a handful of times. The chain has TRBV11-2 and TRBJ2-2; a weak D match, TRBD2 (7 bases). CDR1 and CDR2 from the germline V gene are SGHAT and FQNNGV. Trimming cost V 5 bases and J 5 bases, with 21 bases left between them. The CDR3 has 17 amino acids. The CDR3 region has the DNA TGTGCCAGCAGCGCCGCCCGGGGGGCAGCCCCAACCGGGGAGCTGTTTTTT. It is translated as CASSAARGAAPTGELFF. The variable domain in full, completed from reference TRBV11-2 and TRBJ2-2, reads EAGVAQSPRYKIIEKRQSVAFWCNPISGHATLYWYQQILGQGPKLLIQFQNNGVVDDSQLPKDRFSAERLKGVDSTLKIQPAKLEDSAVYLCASSAARGAAPTGELFFGEGSRLTVL.

The genes are TRBV2 and TRBJ2-3; TRBD1 aligns across 7 bases. CDR1 is SNHLY, CDR2 FYNNEI, per germline. The J segment lost 2 bases and the V segment lost 6 bases, leaving 5 bases of the junction unmatched. This CDR3 has 14 amino acids. CDR3 nucleotides: TGTGCCAGCAGAAAAGGACAGGACACAGATACGCAGTATTTT. Its translation: CASRKGQDTDTQYF.

The CDR3 sequence: CASSFVAGPADTQYF. The CDR3 region has the DNA TGCGCCAGCAGCTTTGTGGCGGGCCCAGCAGATACGCAGTATTTT. The V call is TRBV5-1, the J call TRBJ2-3, with D tentatively TRBD2 (5 bases). The CDR3 contains 15 residues. Looked up from germline, CDR1 is SGHRS and CDR2 is YFSETQ. The germline V and J ends were trimmed by 2 bases and 4 bases, with 14 bases remaining between them.

The chain employs TRBV28 and TRBJ2-7, with TRBD1 identical over 10 bases. After removal of 2 bases from V and 7 bases from J, the junction contained 11 bases not matched to a gene. CDR1 and CDR2 (germline): MDHEN, SYDVKM. The CDR3 length is 16 residues. The CDR3 nucleotides are TGTGCCAGCAGTTTACGCCCGGGACAGGGGCCGGGAGAGCAGTACTTC. This codes for CASSLRPGQGPGEQYF.

V usage is TRBV15 and J usage is TRBJ1-2; unclear D gene. Looked up from germline, CDR1 is LNHNV and CDR2 is YYDKDF (reference sequence). The CDR3 length is 16 residues. V was clipped by 0 bases and J by 2 bases, with 13 bases between them. The CDR3 sequence is CATSRDGGIANYGYTF. DNA of the CDR3: TGTGCCACCAGCAGAGATGGCGGGATCGCGAACTATGGCTACACCTTC.

The chain links TRBV5-4 to TRBJ1-6, with a tentative D call TRBD1 (6 bases). Trimming shortened V by 2 bases and J by 0 bases, and 12 bases separated the two germline ends. Germline V gene lookup returns CDR1 SGHNT and CDR2 YYREEE (reference sequence). CDR3 length: 17 amino acids. The CDR3 bases are TGTGCCAGCAGCTTAGGGGGAGTTTACTCCTATAATTCACCCCTCCACTTT. It yields the protein CASSLGGVYSYNSPLHF. Drawing the rest from reference TRBV5-4 and TRBJ1-6, the complete variable domain is ETGVTQSPTHLIKTRGQQVTLRCSSQSGHNTVSWYQQALGQGPQFIFQYYREEENGRGNFPPRFSGLQFPNYSSELNVNALELDDSALYLCASSLGGVYSYNSPLHFGNGTRLTVT.

The chain recombines TRBV5-1 with TRBJ2-1; TRBD2 agrees at 10 bases. The CDR3 loop spans 15 amino acids. V was clipped by 4 bases and J by 6 bases; unmatched bases: 7. Germline lookup yields CDR1 SGHRS and CDR2 YFSETQ. CDR3 in DNA: TGCGCCAGCAGCCTGACAGCGGGGGGGCCCAATGAGCAGTTCTTC. Its protein product is CASSLTAGGPNEQFF.

This clone was seen a single time. The V gene is TRBV6-6, the J gene TRBJ1-2, with 7 bases fitting TRBD1. The CDR3 totals 16 residues. Per the germline V gene, CDR1 is MNHNY and CDR2 is SVGAGI (reference sequence). The V segment lost 1 base and the J segment 5 bases; nucleotides outside the gene matches: 10. CDR3 DNA sequence: TGTGCCAGCAGTTACTACAGGGGACTCACCAATTATGGCTACACCTTC. Its translation is CASSYYRGLTNYGYTF.

This chain joins TRBV29-1 and TRBJ1-2; weak D call: TRBD1 (5 bases). The CDR3 spans 12 residues. With 6 bases removed from V and 4 bases from J, the gap between germline ends came to 12 bases. Germline V lookup: CDR1 SQVTM, CDR2 ANQGSEA. This chain's CDR3 is CSVHRGVYGYTF. CDR3 nucleotide sequence: TGCAGCGTCCACCGGGGGGTCTATGGCTACACCTTC. Full variable domain (rest looked up from reference TRBV29-1 and TRBJ1-2): SAVISQKPSRDICQRGTSLTIQCQVDSQVTMMFWYRQQPGQSLTLIATANQGSEATYESGFVIDKFPISRPNLTFSTLTVSNMSPEDSSIYLCSVHRGVYGYTFGSGTRLTVV.

The chain joins TRBV7-9 to TRBJ2-1; weak D call: TRBD1 (6 bases). Germline V lookup: CDR1 SEHNR, CDR2 FQNEAQ (reference sequence). CDR3 length: 16 amino acids. The V gene lost 1 base and the J gene lost 12 bases, with 22 bases spanning the gap. The CDR3 nucleotides are TGTGCCAGCAGCTTAGAGGTACAGGGTCTCCTGGAAGGGCAGTTCTTC. Amino acids: CASSLEVQGLLEGQFF.

The rearrangement uses TRBV6-5 and TRBJ2-6; 9 nucleotides match TRBD1. Trimming took 5 bases from V and 18 from J; bases not matched to a gene: 17. The germline gives CDR1 MNHEY, CDR2 SVGAGI. The CDR3 extends over 15 amino acids. CDR3 residues: CASSNPLSTGGPGTF. The CDR3 region has the DNA TGTGCCAGCAGTAACCCCCTATCGACAGGGGGGCCTGGGACTTTC.

This chain's CDR3 is CASSWGGAPNQPQHF. As DNA, the CDR3 is TGTGCCAGCAGCTGGGGAGGAGCTCCCAATCAGCCCCAGCATTTT. The genes are TRBV5-5 and TRBJ1-5; D not certain. CDR1 is SGHKS, CDR2 YYEKEE, per germline (reference sequence). CDR3 length equals 15 residues. The V end lost 3 bases, the J end lost 3 bases, and 13 bases lay between the germline ends.

This chain connects TRBV6-4 to TRBJ1-2; no clear D gene. The ends were cut back, 6 bases at V and 4 bases at J, with 15 bases in the middle. The CDR3 spans 14 residues. Germline CDR1 MRHNA, CDR2 SNTAGT. The CDR3 DNA is TGTGCCAGCAGCGCTACTCCTGGGAGCTATGGCTACACCTTC. Translating gives CASSATPGSYGYTF.

This sequence joins TRBV19 and TRBJ2-7, with TRBD1 as a possible D gene (5 bases). The CDR3 has 14 amino acids. Germline V lookup: CDR1 LNHDA, CDR2 SQIVND (reference sequence). V was shortened by 2 bases and J by 2 bases, with 10 bases between the two germline ends. The CDR3 is CASSIKAGPYEQYF. As DNA, the CDR3 is TGTGCCAGTAGTATAAAGGCAGGGCCCTACGAGCAGTACTTC.

The V gene is TRBV19, the J gene TRBJ1-1, with 7 nucleotides matching TRBD1. Germline assignment: CDR1 LNHDA and CDR2 SQIVND (reference sequence). This CDR3 spans 14 amino acids. Germline trimming cut 3 bases from V and 4 bases from J; bases unmatched to any gene: 5. The CDR3 is CASSIGSGGTEAFF. CDR3 coding DNA: TGTGCCAGTAGTATTGGCTCAGGGGGCACTGAAGCTTTCTTT.

V gene TRBV2 combines with J gene TRBJ1-5; TRBD1 is a possible D gene (6 bases). Germline loops: CDR1 SNHLY, CDR2 FYNNEI. The V end was cut by 6 bases, the J end by 1 base, with 13 bases between. The CDR3 contains 15 residues. The CDR3 sequence is CASRPRGGSNQPQHF. CDR3 nucleotides: TGTGCCAGCAGGCCCCGGGGGGGCAGCAATCAGCCCCAGCATTTT.

This chain uses TRBV21-1 with TRBJ1-1; the table calls TRBD1, which could not be checked here. TRBV21-1 is a known pseudogene. The CDR3 length is 18 residues. The CDR3 coding sequence is TGTGCCAGCAGCAAAGGCTATACCCGACAGGGGGCGAACACTGAAGCTTTCTTT. It yields the protein CASSKGYTRQGANTEAFF.

This clone was seen just once. This chain uses TRBV7-8 with TRBJ1-2; no clear D. V was trimmed by 2 bases and J by 3 bases, leaving 10 bases between them. There are 14 residues in the CDR3. Germline-derived CDR1 and CDR2 are SGHVS and FQNEAQ. The CDR3, as DNA: TGTGCCAGCAGCTTAATGACTGCAGACTATGGCTACACCTTC. It encodes CASSLMTADYGYTF.